The subject of this entry is one TCR beta chain. Its recognized antigen is unknown. No base quality values were provided; no much bigger clone lies one nucleotide off. Within the sample, other DNA sequences also encode this same CDR3. The data derive from a study of T cell responses to AZD1222 COVID-19 vaccine (dated by TCRdb to about 2021). Context from the whole study: Because spike-specific TCR depth and breadth did not differ between the two schedules, AZD1222 recipients who got a second dose at roughly 4 weeks were pooled with those who got a second dose at roughly 12 weeks. A total of under 250 trial participants underwent TCR sequencing, of whom about 210 had received two doses of AZD1222 and roughly 26 had received two doses of the MenACWY control vaccine. Enrollment into the trials was organized by age into subgroups of 18-55, 56-69 and 70-plus years, and those subgroups contained around 150, 28 and 57 TCR-sequenced participants, respectively.

The CDR3 regions of human TCRbeta chains were analyzed by immunosequencing. The paper's data handling went like this. Repertoire TCRs were checked for matches against a reference library of SARS-CoV-2-specific TCRs that had been generated using the MIRA antigen-specificity platform. Breadth meant the fraction of unique TCRs that were SARS-CoV-2-associated, whereas depth meant the fraction of total T cells that were SARS-CoV-2-associated. Each spike-specific TCR was assigned to its reactive spike region and to a CD4 or CD8 class using the MIRA data. Log10-transformed breadth and depth values were compared by one-way ANOVA with Sidak's multiple comparisons tests. TCRdb mirrors the immuneACCESS table, restricted to in-frame sequences. Some clones are absent from its copies; in checked studies, under half trace to an unresolved V gene, and the reason for the others is unknown. That table gives V, J and clone size, and the DNA gave D and trimming. Recorded for this sample are around 90,000 clones; approximately 91% of them occurred a single time. The ten largest make up less than 15% of the sample.

Cut back by 0 bases and 3 bases, the V and J ends lie 6 bases apart. From the germline V gene, CDR1 is SGHRS and CDR2 is YFSETQ. The CDR3 covers 14 residues, taking in both the cysteine and the phenylalanine. This entry keeps only the CDR3 DNA: 42 bases, framed from base 1. General findings and caveats noted by the study authors: Reportedly, close to half of the unique spike-specific TCRs recognized epitopes lying outside the regions that are mutated in the B.1.351 and B.1.1.7 variants. The 56-69-year group was small, and its depth increase did not reach significance, likely because of low power. Participants were mostly white British and included more females than males, and it was suggested by the authors that clonal diversity may have been underestimated. Vaccine-associated CD4 TCRs spanned the whole spike protein, with dominant responses in regions 160-218 and 743-854. Spike-specific TCR breadth and depth rose significantly after two AZD1222 doses compared with day 0 and with MenACWY recipients. Conclusions about previously exposed vaccinees were limited because only six AZD1222 recipients were SARS-CoV-2 seropositive at baseline. Because no samples from the day 14 peak response were available, repertoires could be characterized only after the peak T cell response.

What the time point label conveys for this sample: baseline before first vaccination. Samples from vaccinated people were obtained from the UK trials COV001 and COV002, which included a single-blind randomized controlled phase 2/3 trial of AZD1222 (ChAdOx1 nCoV-19) in healthy adults. For TCRbeta chain sequencing, PBMC samples from trial participants were taken at day 0 and at day 28 after the second dose. The clonotype was recovered from an adult in good health. This chain joins TRBV5-1 to TRBJ2-2; the D gene remains uncertain. Sequenced here: peripheral blood, sampled on day 0 of AZD1222 vaccination. The DNA sequence reads TGCGCCAGCAGCTTGGGGCTAGACACCGGGGAGCTGTTTTTT. Its translation is CASSLGLDTGELFF. Supplemented by the reference TRBV5-1 and TRBJ2-2 proteins around the CDR3, the complete variable domain is KAGVTQTPRYLIKTRGQQVTLSCSPISGHRSVSWYQQTPGQGLQFLFEYFSETQRNKGNFPGRFSGRQFSNSRSEMNVSTLELGDSALYLCASSLGLDTGELFFGEGSRLTVL.